A single sample gave rise to the 16 T cell receptor beta chains below, sequenced in a study of Ad26.COV2.S vaccination and SARS-CoV-2 variants. The table came from immunoSEQ multiplex PCR; TCRdb's copy has only in-frame clones and leaves some out. This repertoire shows approximately 400,000 clones, about 85% found once; its top ten account for 3.3%. Treatment described: roughly 20 received Ad26.COV2.S at low or high dose, single or two shots; 5 received placebo; per-sample allocation not given. The samples date from day 63 after the first vaccine or placebo injection. This specimen consisted of peripheral blood, obtained in a trial of Ad26.COV2.S vaccine versus placebo. The source is a person between 18 and 65 years old who received the Ad26.COV2.S COVID-19 vaccine or a placebo.

The count of this clone is one. V usage is TRBV28 and J usage is TRBJ2-4, with 7 bases aligning to TRBD1. Germline trimming cut 5 bases from V and 2 bases from J; bases unmatched to any gene: 6. The CDR3 has 15 amino acids. The germline gives CDR1 MDHEN, CDR2 SYDVKM. This CDR3 reads CASSLRQGSKNIQYF. CDR3 bases: TGTGCCAGCAGTCTACGACAGGGCTCCAAAAACATTCAGTACTTC.

V usage is TRBV5-1 and J usage is TRBJ2-3, with D possibly being TRBD1 or TRBD2 (5 bases each). This CDR3 spans 15 amino acids. Germline V CDR1 and CDR2: SGHRS, YFSETQ. V was cut by 3 bases and J by 2 bases, with 13 bases left in between. CDR3 DNA: TGCGCCAGCAGCTCCGGGACGGTTAACACAGATACGCAGTATTTT. This encodes CASSSGTVNTDTQYF.

This rearrangement joins TRBV21-1 to TRBJ2-1; the listed D gene, TRBD2, was not tested against the DNA. TRBV21-1 is a documented pseudogene. The CDR3 extends over 14 amino acids. The CDR3 nucleotides read TGTGCCAGCACGGTGGAGAGAGGGTACAATGAGCAGTTCTTC. Translation gives CASTVERGYNEQFF.

V usage is TRBV5-8 and J usage is TRBJ2-7, with TRBD1 matching over 10 bases. Germline V lookup: CDR1 SGHTS, CDR2 YDEGEE. After removal of 4 bases from V and 3 bases from J, the junction contained 4 bases not matched to a gene. The CDR3 sequence is 14 residues long. CDR3 sequence reads: CASSPGDRGYEQYF. The CDR3 DNA reads as TGTGCCAGCAGCCCCGGGGACAGGGGCTACGAGCAGTACTTC.

The CDR3 nucleotides read TGTGCCAGCAGCCCGAGGCCGGGTACTGAAGCTTTCTTT. It codes for CASSPRPGTEAFF. This sequence joins TRBV11-3 and TRBJ1-1, with D uncertain. V was trimmed by 5 bases and J by 5 bases, leaving 12 bases between them. Germline CDR1 is SGHNT and CDR2 is YENEEA. This CDR3 comprises 13 residues. Filled out from reference TRBV11-3 and TRBJ1-1, the complete variable domain reads EAGVVQSPRYKIIEKKQPVAFWCNPISGHNTLYWYLQNLGQGPELLIRYENEEAVDDSQLPKDRFSAERLKGVDSTLKIQPAELGDSAVYLCASSPRPGTEAFFGQGTRLTVV.

V and J are TRBV4-1 and TRBJ2-3; D is uncertain. CDR1 is MGHRA and CDR2 is YSYEKL in the germline V gene. The ends were cut back, 0 bases at V and 6 bases at J, with 10 bases in the middle. This CDR3 contains 14 residues. CDR3 loop: CASSQDRAEDTQYF. The CDR3 DNA reads TGCGCCAGCAGCCAAGATCGGGCTGAGGATACGCAGTATTTT.

V usage is TRBV9 and J usage is TRBJ1-6; D uncertain. V was clipped by 0 bases and J by 9 bases, with 13 bases between them. Germline loops: CDR1 SGDLS, CDR2 YYNGEE. This CDR3 comprises 15 residues. The CDR3, as DNA: TGTGCCAGCAGCGTAGCTAAGAACCCTCTTTCACCCCTCCACTTT. Protein: CASSVAKNPLSPLHF.

This rearrangement joins TRBV7-9 to TRBJ2-7; TRBD1 or TRBD2 may be the D gene (5 bases each). From germline, CDR1 is SEHNR and CDR2 FQNEAQ (reference sequence). This CDR3 spans 15 amino acids. V was clipped by 1 base and J by 5 bases, with 15 bases between them. CDR3: CASSLVMAGTDEQYF. The CDR3 DNA reads as TGTGCCAGCAGCTTAGTTATGGCAGGGACGGACGAGCAGTACTTC.

This clone was seen a handful of times. The J gene is TRBJ1-1, the V gene TRBV24-1; TRBD1 aligns across 9 bases. CDR1 and CDR2 from the germline V gene are KGHDR and SFDVKD. Trimming took 7 bases from V and 3 from J; bases not matched to a gene: 8. This CDR3 contains 15 residues. The CDR3 reads CATRSGTGRDTEAFF. DNA of the CDR3: TGTGCCACCAGGTCCGGGACAGGGAGGGACACTGAAGCTTTCTTT.

This clone has only one observation. This chain uses TRBV7-9 with TRBJ2-7; tentative D call: TRBD1 (6 bases). Germline V lookup: CDR1 SEHNR, CDR2 FQNEAQ (reference sequence). V lost 2 bases and J lost 4, with 15 bases in between. CDR3 length: 15 amino acids. The CDR3 reads CASSLSQGLGYEQYF. CDR3 nucleotides: TGTGCCAGCAGCTTAAGTCAGGGGCTGGGTTACGAGCAGTACTTC.

The chain is built from TRBV10-3 and TRBJ1-2; weak D call: TRBD1 (5 bases). Germline values: CDR1 ENHRY, CDR2 SYGVKD. The V end lost 4 bases, the J end lost 5 bases, and 11 bases lay between the germline ends. This CDR3 region has 13 residues. The CDR3 loop reads CAISVSGEYGYTF. In DNA form, the CDR3 reads TGTGCCATCAGTGTTTCGGGGGAGTATGGCTACACCTTC.

The chain recombines TRBV28 with TRBJ1-6, with D unclear. CDR1 is MDHEN and CDR2 is SYDVKM in the germline V gene. The CDR3 extends over 17 amino acids. Trimming took off 3 bases at V and 8 bases at J, with 20 bases between the two ends. CDR3 amino acids: CASSFIELERLYSPLHF. CDR3 DNA: TGTGCCAGCAGTTTTATTGAATTGGAGAGACTTTATTCACCCCTCCACTTT.

The chain employs TRBV20-1 and TRBJ2-7, with D tentatively TRBD2 (5 bases). V shed 5 bases and J shed 11 bases, with 16 bases lying between them. The germline V gene has CDR1 DFQATT and CDR2 SNEGSKA (reference sequence). This CDR3 is built from 11 residues. CDR3 nucleotide sequence: TGCAGTGCTTTAACTAGTTCGGTGAAGTACTTC. It codes for CSALTSSVKYF.

The chain combines TRBV2 with TRBJ2-3; 7 positions match TRBD1. The CDR3 consists of 14 residues. Germline-derived CDR1 and CDR2 are SNHLY and FYNNEI. V lost 5 bases and J lost 0; bases outside the gene matches: 2. CDR3 sequence (DNA): TGTGCCAGCAGTTGGGACAGCAGCACAGATACGCAGTATTTT. This sequence encodes CASSWDSSTDTQYF.

J is TRBJ2-7 and V is TRBV18; 13 bases are a match to TRBD2. The germline gives CDR1 KGHSH, CDR2 LQKENI. V was clipped by 2 bases and J by 2 bases; unmatched bases: 3. The CDR3 consists of 16 residues. The CDR3 DNA is TGTGCCAGCTCACCATCGGGACTAGCGGGGACCTACGAGCAGTACTTC. Protein sequence: CASSPSGLAGTYEQYF.

J is TRBJ1-6 and V is TRBV2; the D gene is possibly TRBD1 (6 bases). In germline, CDR1 is SNHLY, CDR2 FYNNEI. The CDR3 covers 16 residues. Deletions cut 7 bases from V and 0 bases from J, with 13 bases between. The CDR3 here is CASINTGSSYNSPLHF. CDR3 in DNA: TGTGCCAGCATTAACACAGGGAGCTCCTATAATTCACCCCTCCACTTT.